The 23 T cell receptor beta chains below all came from one sample that was sequenced in a study of OX40 agonist ivuxolimab in advanced cancers. Clones were read by immunoSEQ multiplex PCR, and TCRdb kept only the in-frame ones, dropping some. Counted here are roughly 76,000 clones, just over 85% occurring once; the ten biggest clones make up around 4.1%. The sequences come from CD4+ or CD8+ T cells sorted from blood, collected in a trial of the OX40 agonist ivuxolimab. The receptors originated from an adult with an advanced solid tumor such as melanoma, head and neck, liver or kidney cancer.

V and J are TRBV18 and TRBJ2-5; 8 bases fit TRBD2. Per the germline V gene, CDR1 is KGHSH and CDR2 is LQKENI. The CDR3 sequence is 13 residues long. The V gene end was trimmed by 10 bases and the J gene end by 5 bases; junction bases not matched to a gene: 9. CDR3 loop: CATSGLVGETQYF. The CDR3, as DNA: TGTGCCACCTCGGGACTAGTCGGCGAGACCCAGTACTTC.

CDR3 sequence (DNA): TGTGCCAGCAGGTCCCCAGGGGGCCACCAAGAGACCCAGTACTTC. Its translation: CASRSPGGHQETQYF. The chain carries TRBV27 and TRBJ2-5, with 8 bases lining up with TRBD1. The CDR3 is made up of 15 amino acids. V shed 6 bases and J 0 bases; nucleotides not matched to a gene: 6. The germline V gene has CDR1 MNHEY and CDR2 SMNVEV (reference sequence).

The chain is built from TRBV30 and TRBJ1-1; D unclear. Between the trimmed V and J ends, which lost 4 bases and 0 bases, there was a span of 12 bases. This CDR3 spans 14 amino acids. CDR1 GTSNPN and CDR2 SVGIG come from the germline V gene (reference sequence). DNA of the CDR3: TGTGCCTGGACCTTCCGACGGATGAACACTGAAGCTTTCTTT. Its translation is CAWTFRRMNTEAFF.

The chain employs TRBV18 and TRBJ2-7, with D perhaps matching TRBD2 (6 bases). Germline V gives CDR1 KGHSH, CDR2 LQKENI. The length of the CDR3 is 14 residues. V lost 6 bases and J 0 bases, leaving 12 bases between the germline ends. The CDR3 nucleotides read TGTGCCAGCTCGGCACGGGACTTCTCCTACGAGCAGTACTTC. Translated: CASSARDFSYEQYF.

This clone was observed once. J is TRBJ2-1 and V is TRBV27; TRBD2 matches 8 bases. J gave up 8 bases and V 5 bases, and 5 bases lay outside the gene matches. The germline gives CDR1 MNHEY, CDR2 SMNVEV (reference sequence). CDR3 size: 13 residues. CDR3 region: CASSPGTRDEQFF. CDR3 nucleotide sequence: TGTGCCAGCAGTCCCGGGACTAGGGATGAGCAGTTCTTC.

The V and J genes are TRBV19 and TRBJ2-3; 11 bases fit TRBD2. The CDR3 contains 16 residues. CDR1 and CDR2 (germline): LNHDA, SQIVND (reference sequence). V lost 6 bases to trimming and J lost 4 bases; unmatched junction nucleotides: 9. CDR3 sequence: CASRILAGGEADTQYF. DNA of the CDR3: TGTGCCAGTAGGATATTAGCGGGAGGGGAGGCAGATACGCAGTATTTT.

The chain recombines TRBV29-1 with TRBJ2-7; 8 bases align to TRBD1. Germline V gene sequence: CDR1 SQVTM, CDR2 ANQGSEA. The CDR3 sequence is 13 residues long. J lost 6 bases, V lost 4 bases, and 8 bases had no gene match. CDR3 bases: TGCAGCGTTGTGTTCTTACAGGGGGGCGAGCAGTACTTC. This gives the protein CSVVFLQGGEQYF.

The genes are TRBV5-4 and TRBJ2-3; 11 nucleotides align to TRBD2. J gave up 6 bases and V 3 bases, and 12 bases lay outside the gene matches. CDR1 is SGHNT, CDR2 YYREEE, per germline (reference sequence). The CDR3 sequence is 17 residues long. The CDR3 spells CASSWKTGTSGSDTQYF. The CDR3 nucleotides are TGTGCCAGCAGCTGGAAAACCGGGACTAGCGGTTCTGATACGCAGTATTTT.

For the CDR3, the DNA is TGTGCCAGTAGTATACAGGATTCTGGCTACACCTTC. This gives the protein CASSIQDSGYTF. The V and J genes are TRBV19 and TRBJ1-2; the D is unclear. From germline, CDR1 is LNHDA and CDR2 SQIVND (reference sequence). Trimming removed 2 bases at V and 7 bases at J, with 8 bases between. The CDR3 consists of 12 residues.

The chain recombines TRBV5-1 with TRBJ2-3; TRBD2 matches at 7 bases. Germline lookup yields CDR1 SGHRS and CDR2 YFSETQ. V shed 0 bases, J shed 2 bases, and the junction held 9 bases outside the gene matches. The CDR3 totals 17 residues. This CDR3 is CASSLGGRARNTDTQYF. The CDR3 DNA follows: TGCGCCAGCAGCTTGGGTGGGAGGGCCCGTAACACAGATACGCAGTATTTT.

The chain links TRBV18 to TRBJ2-7; D is unresolved. Germline CDR1 KGHSH, CDR2 LQKENI. This CDR3 is built from 13 residues. Trimming cost V 2 bases and J 4 bases, with 9 bases left between them. This CDR3 reads CASSPAKGYEQYF. DNA of the CDR3: TGTGCCAGCTCACCAGCGAAGGGATACGAGCAGTACTTC. Looking up the rest from reference TRBV18 and TRBJ2-7 gives the full variable domain: NAGVMQNPRHLVRRRGQEARLRCSPMKGHSHVYWYRQLPEEGLKFMVYLQKENIIDESGMPKERFSAEFPKEGPSILRIQQVVRGDSAAYFCASSPAKGYEQYFGPGTRLTVT.

Points on this clone: Other DNA sequences in the sample encode the same CDR3. The V and J genes are TRBV6-1 and TRBJ1-2; no reliable D call. Germline values: CDR1 MNHNS, CDR2 SASEGT. The CDR3 loop spans 13 amino acids. Trimming removed 5 bases from V and 3 bases from J, with 10 bases in between. The CDR3 coding sequence is TGTGCCAGCAGTAAGGACTCATACTATGGCTACACCTTC. This sequence encodes CASSKDSYYGYTF.

This rearrangement joins TRBV7-2 to TRBJ2-1; D is perhaps TRBD2 (5 bases). The V end was cut by 1 base, the J end by 6 bases, with 10 bases between. Germline-derived CDR1 and CDR2 are SGHTA and FQGNSA. The CDR3 length is 14 residues. The CDR3 region has the DNA TGTGCCAGCAGCTTAGGGCTACGGGGCAATGAGCAGTTCTTC. Its translation is CASSLGLRGNEQFF. Together with reference TRBV7-2 and TRBJ2-1, the CDR3 gives the full variable domain: GAGVSQSPSNKVTEKGKDVELRCDPISGHTALYWYRQSLGQGLEFLIYFQGNSAPDKSGLPSDRFSAERTGGSVSTLTIQRTQQEDSAVYLCASSLGLRGNEQFFGPGTRLTVL.

The chain carries TRBV6-5 and TRBJ2-1; 7 nucleotides line up with TRBD1. The CDR3 spans 15 residues. CDR1 and CDR2 from the germline V gene are MNHEY and SVGAGI. The trim removed 5 bases at V and 6 bases at J, leaving 10 bases unmatched. The CDR3 is CASSRTRDSLNEQFF. The CDR3 DNA follows: TGTGCCAGCAGTCGAACCCGGGACAGTCTCAATGAGCAGTTCTTC.

This clone has just a few counts. The chain combines TRBV7-9 with TRBJ1-1, with no clear D. Between the trimmed V and J ends, which lost 3 bases and 3 bases, there was a span of 11 bases. Germline CDR1 is SEHNR and CDR2 is FQNEAQ (reference sequence). The CDR3 loop spans 14 amino acids. DNA of the CDR3: TGTGCCAGCAGCTTTGAGGGTTTGGACACTGAAGCTTTCTTT. Translating it yields CASSFEGLDTEAFF.

The gene calls are TRBV5-1 and TRBJ1-2; 7 nucleotides align to TRBD1. Trimming took 0 bases from V and 0 from J; bases not matched to a gene: 5. CDR1 is SGHRS, CDR2 YFSETQ, per germline. The CDR3 totals 16 residues. The CDR3 bases are TGCGCCAGCAGCTTGGCTAGGGACAGAGCTAACTATGGCTACACCTTC. It is translated as CASSLARDRANYGYTF.

The chain uses TRBV9 and TRBJ1-4; D possibly corresponds to TRBD1 (6 bases). The CDR3 is 15 residues long. In germline, CDR1 is SGDLS, CDR2 YYNGEE. V was cut by 1 base and J by 3 bases, with 10 bases left in between. CDR3 residues: CASSVTGQPNEKLFF. The CDR3 coding sequence is TGTGCCAGCAGCGTAACGGGACAACCTAATGAAAAACTGTTTTTT.

This rearrangement joins TRBV10-3 to TRBJ2-1; possibly TRBD2 for D (5 bases). The CDR3 covers 15 residues. The V gene lost 1 base and the J gene lost 8 bases, with 15 bases spanning the gap. Germline CDR1 ENHRY, CDR2 SYGVKD. CDR3 in DNA: TGTGCCATCAGTGAGTTCGGCGGGCAAAGCGATGAGCAGTTCTTC. Translated, it gives CAISEFGGQSDEQFF.

This chain uses TRBV10-2 with TRBJ2-3; 7 nucleotides align to TRBD2. Germline trimming cut 0 bases from V and 5 bases from J; bases unmatched to any gene: 11. The CDR3 covers 17 residues. Germline V CDR1 and CDR2: WSHSY, SAAADI. CDR3 DNA: TGCGCCAGCAGTGAGTCGGAGACTAGCATGTCCCTAGATACGCAGTATTTT. Translated: CASSESETSMSLDTQYF.

The chain uses TRBV7-9 and TRBJ2-7; unclear D gene. This CDR3 has 14 amino acids. V lost 0 bases and J 5 bases, leaving 11 bases between the germline ends. The V gene's germline CDR1 is SEHNR and CDR2 FQNEAQ (reference sequence). The CDR3 sequence is CASSLALVTDEQYF. The CDR3 DNA is TGTGCCAGCAGCTTAGCGCTCGTCACTGACGAGCAGTACTTC.

The chain uses TRBV4-2 and TRBJ2-2, with D possibly called TRBD1 or TRBD2 (5 bases each). The CDR3 has 15 amino acids. V was trimmed by 2 bases and J by 6 bases, leaving 13 bases between them. Germline V gene lookup returns CDR1 LGHNA and CDR2 YNFKEQ. CDR3 loop: CASSQPGPVAGELFF. DNA for the CDR3: TGTGCCAGCAGCCAACCGGGACCCGTGGCCGGGGAGCTGTTTTTT.

The genes are TRBV28 and TRBJ2-7; 7 nucleotides line up with TRBD1. The CDR3 has 17 residues. V was pared by 4 bases and J by 4 bases, with 16 bases of the junction left unmatched. CDR1 and CDR2 (germline): MDHEN, SYDVKM. This CDR3 is CASSYSLDRWMWYEQYF. For the CDR3, the DNA is TGTGCCAGCAGTTATTCCCTGGACAGGTGGATGTGGTACGAGCAGTACTTC.

This clone has only a few counts. The rearrangement links TRBV30 to TRBJ1-3, with D possibly being TRBD1 (5 bases). This CDR3 comprises 14 residues. The V end lost 3 bases, the J end lost 2 bases, and 11 bases lay between the germline ends. The germline V gene has CDR1 GTSNPN and CDR2 SVGIG (reference sequence). In DNA, the CDR3 is TGTGCCTGGAGAGCATTAGGGGCTGGAAACACCATATATTTT. This translates into CAWRALGAGNTIYF. Supplemented by reference TRBV30 and TRBJ1-3, the full variable domain reads SQTIHQWPATLVQPVGSPLSLECTVEGTSNPNLYWYRQAAGRGLQLLFYSVGIGQISSEVPQNLSASRPQDRQFILSSKKLLLSDSGFYLCAWRALGAGNTIYFGEGSWLTVV.